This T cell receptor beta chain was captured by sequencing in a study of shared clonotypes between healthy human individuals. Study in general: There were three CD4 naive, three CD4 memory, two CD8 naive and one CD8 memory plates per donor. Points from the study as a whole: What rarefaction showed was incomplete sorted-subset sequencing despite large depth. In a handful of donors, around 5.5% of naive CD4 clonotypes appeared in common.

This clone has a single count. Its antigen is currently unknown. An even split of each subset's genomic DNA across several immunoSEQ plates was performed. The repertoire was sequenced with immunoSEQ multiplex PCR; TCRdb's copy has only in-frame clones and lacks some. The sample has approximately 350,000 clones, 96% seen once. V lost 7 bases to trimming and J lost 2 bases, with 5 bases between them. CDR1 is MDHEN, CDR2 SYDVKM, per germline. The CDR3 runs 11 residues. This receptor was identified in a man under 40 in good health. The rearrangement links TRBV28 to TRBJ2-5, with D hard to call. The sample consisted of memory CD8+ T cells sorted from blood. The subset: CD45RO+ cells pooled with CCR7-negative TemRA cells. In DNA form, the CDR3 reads TGTGCCAGCAATGGACAAGAGACCCAGTACTTC. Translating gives CASNGQETQYF.